These 25 T cell receptor beta chains came from one sample sequenced in a study of T cells in Graves' hyperthyroidism and ophthalmopathy. TCR beta CDR3 regions were amplified from RNA transcripts. HTBI primers were used for first-round RT-PCR of the TCR CDR3. Via MiXCR, TCRdb re-called the multiplex PCR reads, giving one row per CDR3 protein. Counted here are 500,000 to 800,000 distinct CDR3 sequences, just under 45% occurring once; the ten biggest clones make up under 8%. The sample taken for sequencing was peripheral blood or thyroid tissue (not recorded which). The source of these receptors is an adult man with Graves' disease, either hyperthyroidism or ophthalmopathy (not recorded which).

The V gene is TRBV20-1, the J gene TRBJ1-5; possible D gene TRBD1, 5 bases. Germline CDR1 and CDR2: DFQATT and SNEGSKA (reference sequence). Trimming left V 6 bases short and J 0 bases short, with 12 bases between. The CDR3 spans 14 residues. The CDR3 loop reads CSANTGYSNQPQHF. CDR3 bases: TGCAGTGCGAATACAGGATATAGCAATCAGCCCCAGCATTTT.

The gene calls are TRBV7-9 and TRBJ1-2, with D possibly being TRBD1 (6 bases). Germline V lookup: CDR1 SEHNR, CDR2 FQNEAQ (reference sequence). V lost 8 bases, J lost 6 bases, and 16 bases lay in between. CDR3 length: 13 amino acids. The CDR3 sequence: CASPYRGINGYTF. CDR3 in DNA: TGTGCCAGCCCATATAGGGGGATTAATGGCTACACCTTC.

Remarks on this clonotype: With a much larger clone just one base away, this may be a read error. The chain combines TRBV24-1 with TRBJ1-1; 9 bases map to TRBD1. The V gene's germline CDR1 is KGHDR and CDR2 SFDVKD. This CDR3 is 14 amino acids long. Trimming removed 4 bases from V and 7 bases from J; junction bases left unmatched: 6. The CDR3 nucleotides are TGTGCCACCAGTGAGGGACAGGGAAGGGTTGAAGCTTTCTTT. Translating gives CATSEGQGRVEAFF.

The CDR3 nucleotides read TGTGCCAGCTACCCTGGGGTGGTCTATCAGCCCCAGCATTTT. This translates into CASYPGVVYQPQHF. The chain is built from TRBV2 and TRBJ1-5; no clear D. CDR3 size: 14 residues. From germline, CDR1 is SNHLY and CDR2 FYNNEI. With 8 bases removed from V and 5 bases from J, the gap between germline ends came to 16 bases.

As to this clonotype: A read error may account for a junction end that differs from germline. The chain joins TRBV11-2 to TRBJ2-7; TRBD2 matches at 11 bases. The CDR3 has 16 residues. Germline V gene sequence: CDR1 SGHAT, CDR2 FQNNGV. The CDR3 nucleotides are TGCGCCAGCAGCCTAGCGGGAGGACCTCGGTCCTACGAGCAGTACTTC. Its protein is CASSLAGGPRSYEQYF. Using reference TRBV11-2 and TRBJ2-7 for the parts outside the CDR3, the full variable domain is EAGVAQSPRYKIIEKRQSVAFWCNPISGHATLYWYQQILGQGPKLLIQFQNNGVVDDSQLPKDRFSAERLKGVDSTLKIQPAKLEDSAVYLCASSLAGGPRSYEQYFGPGTRLTVT.

V usage is TRBV7-9 and J usage is TRBJ2-7; 7 bases match TRBD2. V lost 2 bases, J lost 2 bases, and 9 bases stayed unmatched. CDR3 length equals 16 residues. Per the germline V gene, CDR1 is SEHNR and CDR2 is FQNEAQ (reference sequence). The CDR3 DNA follows: TGTGCCAGCAGCTTAAGTAGGGGCGGGGGACCCTACGAGCAGTACTTC. Protein: CASSLSRGGGPYEQYF.

About this clonotype: A much bigger clone sits one base away, suggesting this may be a read error. This chain connects TRBV2 to TRBJ1-5, with unresolved D. Germline V gives CDR1 SNHLY, CDR2 FYNNEI. This CDR3 comprises 13 residues. In nucleotides, the CDR3 is TGTGCCAGCAACGGGTTTAGCAATCAGCCCCAGAATTTT. Translating gives CASNGFSNQPQNF.

The chain combines TRBV12-3 or TRBV12-4 with TRBJ2-2; TRBD1 is a possible D gene (6 bases). Trimming cost V 7 bases and J 3 bases, with 12 bases left between them. The CDR3 covers 14 residues. The CDR3 DNA is TGTGCCAGCACCCTACAGGGTTACACCGGGGAGCTGTTTTTT. This sequence encodes CASTLQGYTGELFF.

This chain joins TRBV9 and TRBJ1-2; no definite D call. Germline CDR1 and CDR2: SGDLS and YYNGEE. This CDR3 has 15 residues. V was clipped by 4 bases and J by 0 bases, with 13 bases between them. The CDR3 nucleotides are TGTGCCAGCAGCCAAGGACGCTTAGCTAACTATGGCTACACCTTC. It specifies CASSQGRLANYGYTF.

This clonotype has only a few counts. The V and J genes are TRBV6-6 and TRBJ1-1; perhaps TRBD1 as D (6 bases). The CDR3 loop spans 12 amino acids. The V end was cut by 5 bases, the J end by 9 bases, with 13 bases between. Germline-derived CDR1 and CDR2 are MNHNY and SVGAGI (reference sequence). The DNA for the CDR3 is TGTGCCAGCAGTCTCAACCAGGGGAAAGCTTTCTTT. It yields the protein CASSLNQGKAFF.

The chain joins TRBV25-1 to TRBJ2-5; the match to TRBD2 covers 10 bases. The CDR3 loop spans 17 amino acids. Germline trimming cut 5 bases from V and 2 bases from J; bases unmatched to any gene: 11. The germline CDR1 and CDR2 sequences are MGHDK and SYGVNS. DNA of the CDR3: TGTGCCAGCAGTTTTCCTAGCGGGGGCCACGGACAAGAGACCCAGTACTTC. Its translation is CASSFPSGGHGQETQYF.

This clonotype has just one count. The rearrangement uses TRBV29-1 and TRBJ1-2; TRBD1 matches at 7 bases. After removal of 6 bases from V and 3 bases from J, the junction contained 7 bases not matched to a gene. The V gene's germline CDR1 is SQVTM and CDR2 ANQGSEA. CDR3 length equals 13 residues. CDR3 nucleotide sequence: TGCAGCGTAAAGACAGGGCTTGACTATGGCTACACCTTC. Translation gives CSVKTGLDYGYTF.

The chain employs TRBV12-3 or TRBV12-4 and TRBJ1-5; a possible D gene is TRBD1 (6 bases). The CDR3 covers 16 residues. V shed 5 bases and J shed 2 bases, with 16 bases lying between them. The CDR3 nucleotides are TGTGCCAGCAGTATAATAACAGGGTTTGGCAATCAGCCCCAGCATTTT. Protein product: CASSIITGFGNQPQHF.

The gene calls are TRBV10-3 and TRBJ1-6, with D perhaps matching TRBD1 (5 bases). Germline loops: CDR1 ENHRY, CDR2 SYGVKD. V shed 11 bases and J shed 4 bases, with 12 bases lying between them. The CDR3 covers 13 residues. The CDR3 loop is CACRDPYNSPLHF. The CDR3 bases are TGTGCCTGCCGGGACCCTTATAATTCACCCCTCCACTTT.

The rearrangement links TRBV12-3 or TRBV12-4 to TRBJ1-1; TRBD1 is a possible D gene (6 bases). V was shortened by 5 bases and J by 6 bases, with 16 bases between the two germline ends. The CDR3 has 14 amino acids. This CDR3 is CASSQGGGTAEAFF. CDR3 sequence (DNA): TGTGCCAGCAGTCAAGGGGGGGGAACCGCTGAAGCTTTCTTT.

This chain links TRBV7-2 with TRBJ2-7; D not certain. The CDR3 extends over 14 amino acids. The V end was cut by 6 bases, the J end by 0 bases, with 12 bases between. Germline V lookup: CDR1 SGHTA, CDR2 FQGNSA. CDR3 residues: CASRESTNSYEQYF. CDR3 DNA sequence: TGTGCCAGCAGGGAAAGTACGAACTCCTACGAGCAGTACTTC.

CDR3 in DNA: TGTGCCAGTAGTACACAGGGACAAGTTGAAAAACTGTTTTTT. Protein: CASSTQGQVEKLFF. The chain is built from TRBV19 and TRBJ1-4; possible D gene TRBD1, 6 bases. There are 14 residues in the CDR3. V was clipped by 4 bases and J by 7 bases, with 13 bases between them. Germline CDR1 and CDR2: LNHDA and SQIVND (reference sequence).

This chain joins TRBV30 and TRBJ1-5; maybe TRBD1 (5 bases). CDR3 size: 13 residues. CDR1 and CDR2 from the germline V gene are GTSNPN and SVGIG (reference sequence). Between the trimmed V and J ends, which lost 0 bases and 7 bases, there was a span of 10 bases. CDR3 loop: CAWSVGGLQPQHF. CDR3 nucleotides: TGTGCCTGGAGTGTCGGGGGGTTACAGCCCCAGCATTTT.

This chain joins TRBV2 and TRBJ1-4; D gene unclear. The CDR3 runs to 12 residues. The germline V gene encodes CDR1 SNHLY and CDR2 FYNNEI. The V end lost 4 bases, the J end lost 7 bases, and 7 bases lay between the germline ends. The chain's CDR3 is CASSADGEKLFF. The CDR3 DNA sequence: TGTGCCAGCAGTGCGGACGGTGAAAAACTGTTTTTT. Supplemented by reference TRBV2 and TRBJ1-4, the full variable domain reads EPEVTQTPSHQVTQMGQEVILRCVPISNHLYFYWYRQILGQKVEFLVSFYNNEISEKSEIFDDQFSVERPDGSNFTLKIRSTKLEDSAMYFCASSADGEKLFFGSGTQLSVL.

V gene TRBV20-1 combines with J gene TRBJ2-7; 10 nucleotides agree with TRBD1. V lost 6 bases and J lost 6; bases outside the gene matches: 8. CDR3 length: 13 residues. Germline V gene lookup returns CDR1 DFQATT and CDR2 SNEGSKA (reference sequence). CDR3 in amino acids: CSARRQGASEQYF. The CDR3 DNA sequence: TGCAGTGCCCGGCGACAGGGGGCGTCCGAGCAGTACTTC.

With respect to this clonotype: A much larger clone differs from this one at a single base, so this may be a read error. The chain uses TRBV29-1 and TRBJ1-1, with TRBD1 matching over 10 bases. The CDR3 is 16 residues long. Germline V lookup: CDR1 SQVTM, CDR2 ANQGSEA. The CDR3: CSVEGDRGRMNAEAFF. The CDR3 DNA follows: TGCAGCGTCGAAGGGGACAGGGGACGGATGAACGCTGAAGCTTTCTTT.

This clonotype was detected ten times or more. The V call is TRBV7-9, the J call TRBJ1-1; no reliable D call. Germline V gene sequence: CDR1 SEHNR, CDR2 FQNEAQ (reference sequence). Trimming stripped 5 bases from V and 1 base from J, with 11 bases between. The CDR3 runs 14 residues. The chain's CDR3 is CASSLGQKNTEAFF. CDR3 nucleotide sequence: TGTGCCAGCAGCCTAGGGCAGAAGAACACTGAAGCTTTCTTT.

This clonotype appeared many times. This chain uses TRBV7-9 with TRBJ2-5; weak D call: TRBD1 (5 bases). V lost 1 base and J 3 bases, leaving 21 bases between the germline ends. The CDR3 has 18 residues. Per the germline V gene, CDR1 is SEHNR and CDR2 is FQNEAQ (reference sequence). Written as DNA, the CDR3 is TGTGCCAGCAGCTTAGGTCTCGTCGCAGGGATAGGTGAAGAGACCCAGTACTTC. The encoded protein is CASSLGLVAGIGEETQYF.

Concerning this clonotype itself: A read error may explain this, as a much larger clone is one base away. The chain couples TRBV29-1 to TRBJ2-5, with D unresolved. This CDR3 has 8 residues. Germline-derived CDR1 and CDR2 are SQVTM and ANQGSEA. The CDR3 DNA follows: TGCAGCGTTGAAGGACTGCACTTC. The encoded protein is CSVEGLHF.

This clonotype turned up a few times. The J gene is TRBJ1-5, the V gene TRBV2, with D possibly matching TRBD1 (5 bases). This CDR3 is 15 amino acids long. Germline CDR1 is SNHLY and CDR2 is FYNNEI. Trimming took 5 bases from V and 1 from J, leaving 12 bases between them. The CDR3 nucleotides are TGTGCCAGCAGTCCTAGACAGTACAGCAATCAGCCCCAGCATTTT. It encodes CASSPRQYSNQPQHF.